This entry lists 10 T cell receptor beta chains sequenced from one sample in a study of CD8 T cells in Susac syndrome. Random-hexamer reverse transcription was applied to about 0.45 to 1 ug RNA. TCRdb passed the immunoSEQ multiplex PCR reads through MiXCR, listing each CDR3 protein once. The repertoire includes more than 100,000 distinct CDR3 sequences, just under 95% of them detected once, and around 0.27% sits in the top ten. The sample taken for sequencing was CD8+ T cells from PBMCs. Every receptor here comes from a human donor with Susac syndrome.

In DNA form, the CDR3 reads TGTGCCACCAGAGGGACAGGGAACACTGAAGCTTTCTTT. As protein: CATRGTGNTEAFF. The chain joins TRBV15 to TRBJ1-1; TRBD1 matches 8 bases. With V trimmed by 6 bases and J by 1 base, 1 base remained unmatched. CDR1 is LNHNV and CDR2 is YYDKDF in the germline V gene (reference sequence). CDR3 length: 13 amino acids.

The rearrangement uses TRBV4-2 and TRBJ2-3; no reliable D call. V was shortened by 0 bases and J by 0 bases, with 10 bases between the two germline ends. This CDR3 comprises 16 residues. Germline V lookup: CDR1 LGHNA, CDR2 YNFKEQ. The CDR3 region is CASSQERFASTDTQYF. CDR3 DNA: TGTGCCAGCAGCCAAGAGAGATTTGCCAGCACAGATACGCAGTATTTT.

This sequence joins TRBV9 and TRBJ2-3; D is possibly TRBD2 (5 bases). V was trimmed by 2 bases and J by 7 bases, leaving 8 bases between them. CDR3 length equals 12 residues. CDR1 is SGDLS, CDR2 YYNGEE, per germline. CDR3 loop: CASSVPGNTQYF. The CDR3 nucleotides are TGTGCCAGCAGCGTCCCCGGGAATACGCAGTATTTT. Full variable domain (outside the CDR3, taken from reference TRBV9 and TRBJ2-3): DSGVTQTPKHLITATGQRVTLRCSPRSGDLSVYWYQQSLDQGLQFLIQYYNGEERAKGNILERFSAQQFPDLHSELNLSSLELGDSALYFCASSVPGNTQYFGPGTRLTVL.

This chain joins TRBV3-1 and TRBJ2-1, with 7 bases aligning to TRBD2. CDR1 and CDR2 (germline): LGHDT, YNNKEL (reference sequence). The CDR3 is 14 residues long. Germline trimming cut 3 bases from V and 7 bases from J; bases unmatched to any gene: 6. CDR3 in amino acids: CASSQGGIWNEQFF. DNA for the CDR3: TGTGCCAGCAGCCAGGGGGGGATATGGAATGAGCAGTTCTTC.

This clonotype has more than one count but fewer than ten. The CDR3 here is CATSDVDTGELFF. Here the CDR3 DNA reads TGTGCCACCAGTGATGTGGACACCGGGGAGCTGTTTTTT. The V call is TRBV24-1, the J call TRBJ2-2; D uncertain. The CDR3 length is 13 residues. Germline CDR1 and CDR2: KGHDR and SFDVKD. Trimming took off 3 bases at V and 3 bases at J, with 4 bases between the two ends.

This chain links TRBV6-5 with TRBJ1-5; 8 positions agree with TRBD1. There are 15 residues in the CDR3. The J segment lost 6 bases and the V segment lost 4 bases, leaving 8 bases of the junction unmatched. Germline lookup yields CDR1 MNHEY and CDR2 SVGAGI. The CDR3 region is CASSSIGQGGQPQHF. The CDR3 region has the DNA TGTGCCAGCAGTTCCATAGGACAGGGTGGTCAGCCCCAGCATTTT.

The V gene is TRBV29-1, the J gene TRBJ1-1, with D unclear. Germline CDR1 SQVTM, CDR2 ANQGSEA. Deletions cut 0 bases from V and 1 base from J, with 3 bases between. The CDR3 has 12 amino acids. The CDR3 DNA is TGCAGCGTTGAAGATGGGAACACTGAAGCTTTCTTT. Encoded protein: CSVEDGNTEAFF.

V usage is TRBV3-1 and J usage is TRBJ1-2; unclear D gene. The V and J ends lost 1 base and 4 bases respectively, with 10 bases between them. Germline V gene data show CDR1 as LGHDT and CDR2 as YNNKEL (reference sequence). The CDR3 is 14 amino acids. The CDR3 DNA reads TGTGCCAGCAGCCAAGTACAGACCACCTATGGCTACACCTTC. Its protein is CASSQVQTTYGYTF.

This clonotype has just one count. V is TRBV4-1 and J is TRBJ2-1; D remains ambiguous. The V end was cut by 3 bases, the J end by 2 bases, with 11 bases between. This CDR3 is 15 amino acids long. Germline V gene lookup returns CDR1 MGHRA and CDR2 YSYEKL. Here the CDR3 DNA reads TGCGCCAGCAGCCAGGGCCCTGCTGCCTACAATGAGCAGTTCTTC. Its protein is CASSQGPAAYNEQFF.

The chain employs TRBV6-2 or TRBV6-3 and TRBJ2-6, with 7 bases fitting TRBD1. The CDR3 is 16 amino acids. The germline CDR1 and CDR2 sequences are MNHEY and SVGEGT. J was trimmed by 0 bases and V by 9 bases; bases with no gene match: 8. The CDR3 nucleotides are TGTGCCAGTTTCTGGGACAGAAACTCTGGGGCCAACGTCCTGACTTTC. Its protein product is CASFWDRNSGANVLTF.